The 17 T cell receptor beta chains presented below share a single source sample, sequenced in a study of T cell responses to AZD1222 COVID-19 vaccine. Repertoires were generated with immunoSEQ multiplex PCR, while TCRdb's copy carries only in-frame clones and drops some. The table shows about 150,000 clones, with less than 90% occurring only once. Sequencing was performed on peripheral blood, taken after recovery from COVID-19. The receptor set was obtained from an adult who had recovered from COVID-19.

This chain links TRBV28 with TRBJ2-5; TRBD2 agrees at 11 bases. The CDR3 extends over 15 amino acids. Germline CDR1 MDHEN, CDR2 SYDVKM. V shed 6 bases and J 5 bases; nucleotides not matched to a gene: 8. CDR3 nucleotides: TGTGCCAGCAGCCGTAGCGGGAGGGGTCCGGAGACCCAGTACTTC. Its translation: CASSRSGRGPETQYF.

This chain links TRBV5-4 with TRBJ2-6; D gene ambiguous. The germline V gene has CDR1 SGHNT and CDR2 YYREEE (reference sequence). This CDR3 comprises 17 residues. Trimming cost V 1 base and J 0 bases, with 11 bases left between them. The CDR3 sequence: CASSLLLASSGANVLTF. CDR3 sequence (DNA): TGTGCCAGCAGCTTGCTACTGGCTTCCTCTGGGGCCAACGTCCTGACTTTC. Full variable domain (rest looked up from reference TRBV5-4 and TRBJ2-6): ETGVTQSPTHLIKTRGQQVTLRCSSQSGHNTVSWYQQALGQGPQFIFQYYREEENGRGNFPPRFSGLQFPNYSSELNVNALELDDSALYLCASSLLLASSGANVLTFGAGSRLTVL.

This chain connects TRBV13 to TRBJ2-3; TRBD2 matches at 14 bases. J lost 3 bases, V lost 5 bases, and 10 bases had no gene match. In germline, CDR1 is PRHDT, CDR2 FYEKMQ (reference sequence). This CDR3 contains 18 residues. The CDR3 sequence: CASSASPGLAGATDTQYF. The CDR3 DNA follows: TGTGCCAGCAGCGCCTCCCCGGGACTAGCGGGGGCTACAGATACGCAGTATTTT.

Turning to this clone: Other DNA sequences in the sample encode the same CDR3. The chain recombines TRBV18 with TRBJ1-1; no firm D call. The CDR3 runs to 12 residues. V was shortened by 2 bases and J by 2 bases, with 3 bases between the two germline ends. Germline lookup yields CDR1 KGHSH and CDR2 LQKENI. The DNA for the CDR3 is TGTGCCAGCTCACCAAGCAACACTGAAGCTTTCTTT. Translation: CASSPSNTEAFF.

The chain employs TRBV5-1 and TRBJ1-1, with 7 bases fitting TRBD1. This CDR3 comprises 15 residues. J gave up 1 base and V 4 bases, and 7 bases lay outside the gene matches. Germline V gene sequence: CDR1 SGHRS, CDR2 YFSETQ. DNA of the CDR3: TGCGCCAGCAGCCCCCAGACAGGGTCGAACACTGAAGCTTTCTTT. It is translated as CASSPQTGSNTEAFF.

The chain employs TRBV5-1 and TRBJ1-1, with unresolved D. Germline assignment: CDR1 SGHRS and CDR2 YFSETQ. The CDR3 totals 13 residues. The V gene lost 4 bases and the J gene lost 3 bases, with 10 bases spanning the gap. This CDR3 is CASSRAEDTEAFF. The DNA of the CDR3 is TGCGCCAGCAGCCGGGCCGAGGACACTGAAGCTTTCTTT.

V gene TRBV28 combines with J gene TRBJ1-2; TRBD1 might be the D (5 bases). With 4 bases removed from V and 7 bases from J, the gap between germline ends came to 13 bases. Germline lookup yields CDR1 MDHEN and CDR2 SYDVKM. The CDR3 runs 13 residues. The CDR3 protein is CASSSLGPGGYTF. DNA of the CDR3: TGTGCCAGCAGTTCCTTGGGGCCTGGTGGCTACACCTTC.

The chain carries TRBV5-4 and TRBJ2-7; D is ambiguous. Germline assignment: CDR1 SGHNT and CDR2 YYREEE (reference sequence). This CDR3 comprises 12 residues. Trimming took off 0 bases at V and 10 bases at J, with 11 bases between the two ends. CDR3 in amino acids: CASSLERVEQYF. CDR3 coding DNA: TGTGCCAGCAGCTTGGAAAGGGTAGAACAGTACTTC.

This clone turned up a few times. V usage is TRBV5-1 and J usage is TRBJ1-5; D ambiguous. Trimming left V 0 bases short and J 7 bases short, with 8 bases between. CDR3 length: 13 amino acids. The V gene's germline CDR1 is SGHRS and CDR2 YFSETQ. As DNA, the CDR3 is TGCGCCAGCAGCTTGGATAGTTCCCAGCCCCAGCATTTT. Amino acid sequence: CASSLDSSQPQHF.

This chain connects TRBV7-2 to TRBJ2-1; no reliable D call. The CDR3 has 14 residues. Per the germline V gene, CDR1 is SGHTA and CDR2 is FQGNSA. The V and J ends lost 1 base and 6 bases respectively, with 10 bases between them. The CDR3 nucleotides read TGTGCCAGCAGCTTAGACACGCGATTCAATGAGCAGTTCTTC. This encodes CASSLDTRFNEQFF.

This clone has a single count. This chain uses TRBV18 with TRBJ1-2, with D uncertain. CDR3 length: 12 residues. V shed 3 bases and J shed 8 bases, with 10 bases lying between them. Germline lookup yields CDR1 KGHSH and CDR2 LQKENI. CDR3 sequence (DNA): TGTGCCAGCTCACCTGGAGTGGGGGGCTACACCTTC. The encoded protein is CASSPGVGGYTF.

This clone was detected only once. V and J are TRBV14 and TRBJ2-3; D gene ambiguous. Looked up from germline, CDR1 is SGHDN and CDR2 is FVKESK. CDR3 length equals 16 residues. Trimming removed 1 base from V and 2 bases from J, with 13 bases in between. CDR3 nucleotides: TGTGCCAGCAGCCAAGCGGGTCAGAGCTACACAGATACGCAGTATTTT. This gives the protein CASSQAGQSYTDTQYF.

This chain connects TRBV15 to TRBJ1-2, with no clear D. V was shortened by 0 bases and J by 8 bases, with 13 bases between the two germline ends. Germline CDR1 and CDR2: LNHNV and YYDKDF (reference sequence). CDR3 length: 14 residues. The CDR3 bases are TGTGCCACCAGCAGAGATATGGGGTTAAGCGGCTACACCTTC. Its protein product is CATSRDMGLSGYTF.

The gene calls are TRBV9 and TRBJ2-7; D ambiguous. CDR1 is SGDLS, CDR2 YYNGEE, per germline. The length of the CDR3 is 15 residues. V lost 0 bases to trimming and J lost 3 bases, with 13 bases between them. The CDR3 is CASSVDEGPLYEQYF. CDR3 nucleotides: TGTGCCAGCAGCGTAGATGAAGGGCCTCTCTACGAGCAGTACTTC.

The gene calls are TRBV10-3 and TRBJ2-3; 7 bases are shared with TRBD2. V shed 0 bases and J 6 bases; nucleotides not matched to a gene: 9. The CDR3 loop spans 16 amino acids. Germline CDR1 reads ENHRY; CDR2 reads SYGVKD. CDR3 protein: CAISESVGGPSDTQYF. The CDR3 DNA follows: TGTGCCATCAGTGAGTCGGTGGGAGGGCCATCGGATACGCAGTATTTT.

The gene calls are TRBV5-1 and TRBJ1-5, with 7 bases matching TRBD1. Germline V gene sequence: CDR1 SGHRS, CDR2 YFSETQ. The CDR3 loop spans 15 amino acids. V was pared by 1 base and J by 1 base, with 2 bases of the junction left unmatched. The CDR3 loop reads CASSLSGGSNQPQHF. CDR3 DNA sequence: TGCGCCAGCAGCTTGTCAGGGGGGAGCAATCAGCCCCAGCATTTT.

J is TRBJ2-2 and V is TRBV10-1; no clear D. CDR3 length equals 17 residues. V was trimmed by 3 bases and J by 0 bases, leaving 14 bases between them. CDR1 is WNHNN and CDR2 is SYGVQD in the germline V gene (reference sequence). CDR3 residues: CASSDLGTTTNTGELFF. CDR3 DNA sequence: TGCGCCAGCAGTGATCTGGGCACCACTACGAACACCGGGGAGCTGTTTTTT.